The clone carrying this TCR beta chain was counted many times. The antigen is not known. This record belongs to a study of T cells in Graves' hyperthyroidism and ophthalmopathy. For the study at large: Specimen type is peripheral blood, collected at initial diagnosis prior to any treatment. Study findings and constraints: Appearing also in blood were most of the thyroid clonotypes expanded above 0.001. Model output signaled ophthalmopathy a median roughly 6.5 months ahead of onset.

Looked up from germline, CDR1 is DFQATT and CDR2 is SNEGSKA (reference sequence). The CDR3 totals 14 residues. V dropped 6 bases and J dropped 10 bases, with 22 bases sitting between them. RNA transcripts were the template for amplifying TCR beta CDR3 regions. First-round RT-PCR of the TCR CDR3 relied on the HTBI primer set. TCRdb ran MiXCR on the multiplex PCR reads and lists one entry per CDR3 protein. The sample records about 350,000 distinct CDR3 sequences, roughly 15% being singletons. J is TRBJ2-1 and V is TRBV20-1; the D gene is possibly TRBD1 (6 bases). Sample: blood. The sequence came from a woman in her sixties or seventies with Graves' ophthalmopathy. For the CDR3, the DNA is TGCAGTGCCGATAGGAAGGACAGACAATGGGAGCAGTTCTTC. Translated: CSADRKDRQWEQFF.